What follows are 2 T cell receptor beta chains derived from one specimen sequenced in a study of blood T cell repertoires in COVID-19. TCRdb's copy holds only in-frame clones and misses some; the assay was immunoSEQ multiplex PCR. This table has about 130,000 clones, about four fifths appearing once. Sample: peripheral blood. The receptors were sampled from a man aged 55-75 years with acute or convalescent COVID-19.

CDR3 loop: CAWSVKDRGQRGYTF. DNA for the CDR3: TGTGCCTGGAGTGTTAAGGACAGGGGGCAGCGAGGCTACACCTTC. The chain couples TRBV30 to TRBJ1-2, with TRBD1 matching 11 bases. The V and J ends lost 0 bases and 8 bases, in that order; junction bases with no gene match: 8. The CDR3 length is 15 residues. Germline V lookup: CDR1 GTSNPN, CDR2 SVGIG (reference sequence).

The chain links TRBV5-6 to TRBJ1-2; unclear D gene. The CDR3 spans 14 residues. Germline lookup yields CDR1 SGHDT and CDR2 YYEEEE. With 1 base removed from V and 2 bases from J, the gap between germline ends came to 9 bases. The CDR3 nucleotides are TGTGCCAGCAGCTTGTATCCGGGAAACTATGGCTACACCTTC. Translated: CASSLYPGNYGYTF.